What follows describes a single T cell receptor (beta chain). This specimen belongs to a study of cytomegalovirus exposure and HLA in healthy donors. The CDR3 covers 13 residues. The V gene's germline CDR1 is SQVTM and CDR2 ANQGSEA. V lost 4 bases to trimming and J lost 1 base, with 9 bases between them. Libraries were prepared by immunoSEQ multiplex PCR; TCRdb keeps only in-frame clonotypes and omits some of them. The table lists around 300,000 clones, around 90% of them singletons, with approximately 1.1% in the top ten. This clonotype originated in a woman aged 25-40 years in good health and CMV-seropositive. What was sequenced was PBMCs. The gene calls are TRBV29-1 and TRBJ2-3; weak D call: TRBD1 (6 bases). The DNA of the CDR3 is TGCAGCGTTGGGTCAGGGGGCACAGATACGCAGTATTTT. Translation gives CSVGSGGTDTQYF.